Presented here are 23 T cell receptor beta chains from one specimen sequenced in a study of Ad26.COV2.S vaccination and SARS-CoV-2 variants. Treatment here: approximately 18 received Ad26.COV2.S at low or high dose, single or two shots; a few received placebo; per-sample allocation not given. Each sample was drawn 63 days after the first injection (of vaccine or placebo). Clones were sequenced by immunoSEQ multiplex PCR, and TCRdb holds only the in-frame ones, with some missing. The sample holds about 400,000 clones, 92% seen once. The material was peripheral blood, obtained in a trial of Ad26.COV2.S vaccine versus placebo. Receptors were obtained from a person aged 18-60 years who received the Ad26.COV2.S COVID-19 vaccine or a placebo.

This clone has just one count. The chain recombines TRBV3-1 (or the pseudogene TRBV3-2) with TRBJ1-1; possibly TRBD1 for D (5 bases). This CDR3 spans 14 amino acids. The V end was cut by 8 bases, the J end by 4 bases, with 17 bases between. Germline V gene data show CDR1 as LGHDT and CDR2 as YNNKEL (reference sequence). The CDR3 region has the DNA TGTGCCAGCCTCCCTGACGGGGGTGGCACTGAAGCTTTCTTT. Amino acids: CASLPDGGGTEAFF.

The V and J genes are TRBV3-1 (or the pseudogene TRBV3-2) and TRBJ2-1; D gene unclear. V lost 1 base, J lost 2 bases, and 15 bases lay in between. This CDR3 has 17 amino acids. From germline, CDR1 is LGHDT and CDR2 YNNKEL (reference sequence). CDR3 loop: CASSQVSGNTAYNEQFF. CDR3 DNA: TGTGCCAGCAGCCAAGTATCCGGAAACACAGCCTACAATGAGCAGTTCTTC.

This clone appeared a single time. The rearrangement links TRBV5-1 to TRBJ2-7; 8 positions agree with TRBD1. Trimming took 4 bases from V and 5 from J; bases not matched to a gene: 17. This CDR3 region has 17 residues. Germline loops: CDR1 SGHRS, CDR2 YFSETQ. The chain's CDR3 is CASSTASPTGVRNEQYF. In DNA form, the CDR3 reads TGCGCCAGCAGCACGGCCTCTCCGACAGGGGTTCGGAACGAGCAGTACTTC.

The chain is built from TRBV24-1 and TRBJ2-3, with unresolved D. Trimming cost V 4 bases and J 0 bases, with 16 bases left between them. This CDR3 region has 17 residues. Germline V gene lookup returns CDR1 KGHDR and CDR2 SFDVKD. CDR3 protein: CATSENPIISSTDTQYF. Written as DNA, the CDR3 is TGTGCCACCAGTGAAAACCCTATAATATCTAGCACAGATACGCAGTATTTT.

The chain links TRBV6-5 to TRBJ1-2, with D possibly TRBD1 on 5 matching bases. V was shortened by 6 bases and J by 2 bases, with 10 bases between the two germline ends. This CDR3 has 13 amino acids. The germline gives CDR1 MNHEY, CDR2 SVGAGI. CDR3 bases: TGTGCCAGCAGGCAGGGTGGGAACTATGGCTACACCTTC. Protein: CASRQGGNYGYTF.

J is TRBJ2-2 and V is TRBV15; possibly TRBD2 for D (5 bases). Germline loops: CDR1 LNHNV, CDR2 YYDKDF (reference sequence). The CDR3 sequence is 13 residues long. Trimming shortened V by 3 bases and J by 6 bases, and 8 bases separated the two germline ends. The CDR3 reads CATSSEGPGELFF. The CDR3 DNA reads TGTGCCACCAGCAGCGAGGGCCCCGGGGAGCTGTTTTTT. The variable domain in full, with the rest retrieved from reference TRBV15 and TRBJ2-2, is DAMVIQNPRYQVTQFGKPVTLSCSQTLNHNVMYWYQQKSSQAPKLLFHYYDKDFNNEADTPDNFQSRRPNTSFCFLDIRSPGLGDTAMYLCATSSEGPGELFFGEGSRLTVL.

This chain joins TRBV28 and TRBJ1-5; the D gene is possibly TRBD1 (6 bases). From germline, CDR1 is MDHEN and CDR2 SYDVKM. CDR3 length: 14 residues. The V end lost 4 bases, the J end lost 6 bases, and 13 bases lay between the germline ends. CDR3 nucleotide sequence: TGTGCCAGCAGTTACGTGAGGGGGGGTCAGCCCCAGCATTTT. The encoded protein is CASSYVRGGQPQHF.

This sequence joins TRBV6-5 and TRBJ2-7, with 7 nucleotides matching TRBD1. The V gene end was trimmed by 6 bases and the J gene end by 4 bases; junction bases not matched to a gene: 9. CDR1 MNHEY and CDR2 SVGAGI come from the germline V gene. There are 14 residues in the CDR3. CDR3 coding DNA: TGTGCCAGCAGCGATTGGGACAGACCTTACGAGCAGTACTTC. Translated: CASSDWDRPYEQYF.

The CDR3, as DNA: TGTGCTAGTGGTACCGGGACAGCCCCCTCGGGGGCCCAGTACTTC. Translating gives CASGTGTAPSGAQYF. The rearrangement uses TRBV12-5 and TRBJ2-5; D may be TRBD1 (7 bases). The V and J ends lost 5 bases and 9 bases respectively, with 22 bases between them. The CDR3 has 15 amino acids. CDR1 and CDR2 (germline): LGHNT, FRNRAP.

The chain carries TRBV7-2 and TRBJ2-3, with 10 bases lining up with TRBD2. The J segment lost 4 bases and the V segment lost 4 bases, leaving 5 bases of the junction unmatched. Germline CDR1 is SGHTA and CDR2 is FQGNSA. CDR3 length: 15 residues. The CDR3 DNA reads as TGTGCCAGCAGCTCCCAGCGGGGGGGTGCAGATACGCAGTATTTT. Translating it yields CASSSQRGGADTQYF.

The chain uses TRBV5-1 and TRBJ2-3, with 10 bases identical to TRBD1. The CDR3 spans 15 residues. CDR1 is SGHRS and CDR2 is YFSETQ in the germline V gene. With 1 base clipped from V and 3 bases from J, the junction kept 2 bases outside the gene matches. CDR3 region: CASSLSGQGTDTQYF. The CDR3 nucleotides are TGCGCCAGCAGCTTGTCGGGACAGGGGACAGATACGCAGTATTTT.

The rearrangement links TRBV18 to TRBJ1-6; TRBD1 aligns across 8 bases. This CDR3 contains 14 residues. CDR1 KGHSH and CDR2 LQKENI come from the germline V gene. Trimming cost V 5 bases and J 4 bases; bases outside gene matches: 1. CDR3 region: CASSRDRYNSPLHF. The CDR3 DNA follows: TGTGCCAGCTCAAGGGACAGGTATAATTCACCCCTCCACTTT.

The chain carries TRBV11-2 and TRBJ2-1, with D possibly matching TRBD2 (5 bases). The CDR3 length is 14 residues. Germline V CDR1 and CDR2: SGHAT, FQNNGV. V lost 3 bases to trimming and J lost 6 bases, with 12 bases between them. CDR3 in amino acids: CASSFILAGNEQFF. For the CDR3, the DNA is TGTGCCAGCAGCTTTATTTTGGCGGGCAATGAGCAGTTCTTC.

V is TRBV28 and J is TRBJ2-7; D is perhaps TRBD1 (5 bases). This CDR3 comprises 14 residues. CDR1 and CDR2 (germline): MDHEN, SYDVKM. Trimming took off 3 bases at V and 3 bases at J, with 12 bases between the two ends. The CDR3 reads CASSFRAGYYEQYF. In DNA form, the CDR3 reads TGTGCCAGCAGTTTTCGGGCAGGGTACTACGAGCAGTACTTC.

This rearrangement joins TRBV4-1 to TRBJ1-2; 8 bases agree with TRBD1. Germline loops: CDR1 MGHRA, CDR2 YSYEKL. The CDR3 totals 14 residues. V lost 7 bases, J lost 8 bases, and 12 bases stayed unmatched. CDR3 coding DNA: TGCGCCAGCAAGGACAGGGAGGGTTCGTGGGGCTACACCTTC. It specifies CASKDREGSWGYTF.

V gene TRBV5-1 combines with J gene TRBJ1-2, with 8 nucleotides matching TRBD1. Germline V gives CDR1 SGHRS, CDR2 YFSETQ. With 1 base clipped from V and 5 bases from J, the junction kept 7 bases outside the gene matches. The CDR3 length is 15 residues. This chain's CDR3 is CASSLSQGATYGYTF. The CDR3 DNA reads as TGCGCCAGCAGCTTGAGTCAGGGGGCGACATATGGCTACACCTTC.

This chain connects TRBV12-3 or TRBV12-4 to TRBJ2-7; D is unclear. The CDR3 covers 12 residues. V lost 6 bases and J 0 bases, leaving 6 bases between the germline ends. CDR3 sequence reads: CASRPDSYEQYF. CDR3 in DNA: TGTGCCAGCAGACCAGACTCCTACGAGCAGTACTTC.

This chain links TRBV5-4 with TRBJ1-6; D is possibly TRBD1 (6 bases). Germline CDR1 and CDR2: SGHNT and YYREEE (reference sequence). The CDR3 is 14 amino acids. Trimming removed 4 bases at V and 14 bases at J, with 19 bases between. For the CDR3, the DNA is TGTGCCAGCAGCCCCGGGACAAAGTCAACGACCCTCCACTTT. Translated, it gives CASSPGTKSTTLHF.

The chain is built from TRBV3-1 (or the pseudogene TRBV3-2) and TRBJ2-2; TRBD1 is a possible D gene (5 bases). The germline gives CDR1 LGHDT, CDR2 YNNKEL (reference sequence). Trimming stripped 5 bases from V and 4 bases from J, with 11 bases between. The CDR3 loop spans 14 amino acids. The CDR3 coding sequence is TGTGCCAGCAGCAAGGGGTGGGGCACCGGGGAGCTGTTTTTT. This sequence encodes CASSKGWGTGELFF.

Only one count was recorded for this clone. J is TRBJ1-1 and V is TRBV30, with 7 nucleotides matching TRBD1. In germline, CDR1 is GTSNPN, CDR2 SVGIG (reference sequence). With V trimmed by 1 base and J by 2 bases, 7 bases remained unmatched. The CDR3 spans 15 residues. CDR3 in DNA: TGTGCCTGGAGTGATACCGGGACAGTAAACACTGAAGCTTTCTTT. It is translated as CAWSDTGTVNTEAFF.

The chain uses TRBV24-1 and TRBJ2-1; maybe TRBD2 (7 bases). This CDR3 region has 17 residues. Trimming stripped 0 bases from V and 7 bases from J, with 18 bases between. Per the germline V gene, CDR1 is KGHDR and CDR2 is SFDVKD. CDR3 in amino acids: CATSDLARGPLGNEQFF. In DNA form, the CDR3 reads TGTGCCACCAGTGATTTGGCGCGGGGGCCTCTCGGGAATGAGCAGTTCTTC.

The genes are TRBV6-2 or TRBV6-3 and TRBJ1-1; 9 nucleotides line up with TRBD1. J gave up 1 base and V 0 bases, and 3 bases lay outside the gene matches. Germline V gene data show CDR1 as MNHEY and CDR2 as SVGEGT. The CDR3 is 16 residues long. The CDR3 reads CASSYSMTGGNTEAFF. The CDR3 DNA is TGTGCCAGCAGTTACTCGATGACAGGGGGGAACACTGAAGCTTTCTTT.

This clone was seen just once. The chain combines TRBV28 with TRBJ2-7; D ambiguous. The CDR3 runs 12 residues. Trimming removed 6 bases at V and 4 bases at J, with 10 bases between. Germline V gene data show CDR1 as MDHEN and CDR2 as SYDVKM. The CDR3 DNA follows: TGTGCCAGCAGCTTTGGACGGTACGAGCAGTACTTC. This sequence encodes CASSFGRYEQYF. Looking up the rest from reference TRBV28 and TRBJ2-7 gives the full variable domain: DVKVTQSSRYLVKRTGEKVFLECVQDMDHENMFWYRQDPGLGLRLIYFSYDVKMKEKGDIPEGYSVSREKKERFSLILESASTNQTSMYLCASSFGRYEQYFGPGTRLTVT.